A single sample gave rise to the 14 T cell receptor beta chains below, sequenced in a study of cytomegalovirus exposure and HLA in healthy donors. Both 60 Vbeta primers and 13 Jbeta primers went into the PCR. The repertoire was sequenced with immunoSEQ multiplex PCR; TCRdb's copy has only in-frame clones and lacks some. This table has 200,000 to 250,000 clones, around 80% appearing once. The specimen sequenced was PBMCs. Every receptor here comes from a man between 25 and 39 years old in good health and CMV-seronegative.

The chain is built from TRBV4-3 and TRBJ2-3; D unresolved. V was shortened by 0 bases and J by 5 bases, with 3 bases between the two germline ends. CDR3 length: 12 amino acids. Germline CDR1 and CDR2: LGHNA and YSLEER. The CDR3 coding sequence is TGCGCCAGCAGCCAAGATCGAGATACGCAGTATTTT. It is translated as CASSQDRDTQYF.

The chain has TRBV28 and TRBJ1-1; no clear D gene. This CDR3 comprises 13 residues. From germline, CDR1 is MDHEN and CDR2 SYDVKM. V gave up 3 bases and J gave up 5 bases, with 10 bases separating them. The CDR3 is CASSFGGRTEAFF. CDR3 sequence (DNA): TGTGCCAGCAGTTTCGGAGGGCGAACTGAAGCTTTCTTT.

V gene TRBV28 combines with J gene TRBJ2-2, with a possible D match to TRBD1 (5 bases). Trimming stripped 6 bases from V and 8 bases from J, with 10 bases between. The CDR3 sequence is 12 residues long. Germline V gene data show CDR1 as MDHEN and CDR2 as SYDVKM. CDR3 in amino acids: CASRAGMGELFF. The CDR3 bases are TGTGCCAGCAGGGCAGGGATGGGGGAGCTGTTTTTT.

The V and J genes are TRBV28 and TRBJ1-3, with D tentatively TRBD1 (5 bases). The CDR3 spans 16 residues. V lost 5 bases to trimming and J lost 3 bases, with 17 bases between them. CDR1 is MDHEN and CDR2 is SYDVKM in the germline V gene. The DNA for the CDR3 is TGTGCCAGCAGTCCGCGGGACGCCCCCCTTGGAAACACCATATATTTT. Translation: CASSPRDAPLGNTIYF.

The J gene is TRBJ2-5, the V gene TRBV7-9; D uncertain. The CDR3 length is 12 residues. Germline assignment: CDR1 SEHNR and CDR2 FQNEAQ (reference sequence). The ends were cut back, 6 bases at V and 0 bases at J, with 5 bases in the middle. CDR3 residues: CASRFYQETQYF. The CDR3 nucleotides read TGTGCCAGCAGGTTCTACCAAGAGACCCAGTACTTC.

This chain joins TRBV5-1 and TRBJ1-2; 8 bases agree with TRBD1. The CDR3 is 15 amino acids. Germline CDR1 reads SGHRS; CDR2 reads YFSETQ. The trim removed 2 bases at V and 4 bases at J, leaving 7 bases unmatched. The CDR3 spells CASSFETGAGYGYTF. CDR3 DNA sequence: TGCGCCAGCAGCTTTGAGACAGGGGCTGGCTATGGCTACACCTTC.

In this sample, this clone turned up a few times. V and J are TRBV2 and TRBJ1-5; maybe TRBD1 (6 bases). This CDR3 has 15 amino acids. Trimming took off 7 bases at V and 0 bases at J, with 13 bases between the two ends. Looked up from germline, CDR1 is SNHLY and CDR2 is FYNNEI. The CDR3 spells CASTGTFFSNQPQHF. In nucleotides, the CDR3 is TGTGCCAGCACCGGGACATTCTTTAGCAATCAGCCCCAGCATTTT.

The V call is TRBV2, the J call TRBJ2-5; D possibly corresponds to TRBD1 (5 bases). The V gene lost 4 bases and the J gene lost 4 bases, with 10 bases spanning the gap. From germline, CDR1 is SNHLY and CDR2 FYNNEI. The CDR3 totals 13 residues. The CDR3: CASSVIGVETQYF. The CDR3 DNA is TGTGCCAGCAGTGTCATAGGGGTAGAGACCCAGTACTTC.

The V and J genes are TRBV19 and TRBJ2-4; TRBD2 is a possible D gene (5 bases). V was trimmed by 3 bases and J by 0 bases, leaving 15 bases between them. This CDR3 comprises 17 residues. CDR1 is LNHDA, CDR2 SQIVND, per germline (reference sequence). Here the CDR3 reads CASSILAMGIAKNIQYF. In DNA form, the CDR3 reads TGTGCCAGTAGTATTTTAGCGATGGGAATAGCCAAAAACATTCAGTACTTC.

The chain combines TRBV6-5 with TRBJ1-1; 7 bases line up with TRBD1. V was pared by 6 bases and J by 1 base, with 8 bases of the junction left unmatched. Germline V gives CDR1 MNHEY, CDR2 SVGAGI. The CDR3 contains 15 residues. DNA of the CDR3: TGTGCCAGCAGAACCCCTGACAGGGCGAACACTGAAGCTTTCTTT. This sequence encodes CASRTPDRANTEAFF.

This clone was seen only a few times. This chain uses TRBV6-1 with TRBJ1-1, with 8 positions matching TRBD1. J gave up 3 bases and V 5 bases, and 8 bases lay outside the gene matches. The CDR3 is made up of 15 amino acids. Germline V gene sequence: CDR1 MNHNS, CDR2 SASEGT. CDR3 region: CASSLRQGRDTEAFF. For the CDR3, the DNA is TGTGCCAGCAGTCTTCGACAGGGGAGGGACACTGAAGCTTTCTTT.

A word on this clone: Other DNA variants within this sample encode the same CDR3. The rearrangement uses TRBV28 and TRBJ1-2, with 7 bases lining up with TRBD1. The CDR3 contains 14 residues. Unmatched junction bases numbered 2, after V lost 2 bases and J lost 2 bases. Germline V lookup: CDR1 MDHEN, CDR2 SYDVKM. The CDR3 loop reads CASSLPTGNYGYTF. CDR3 in DNA: TGTGCCAGCAGTTTACCGACAGGGAACTATGGCTACACCTTC.

J is TRBJ1-4 and V is TRBV11-2; D possibly corresponds to TRBD1 (5 bases). This CDR3 comprises 15 residues. CDR1 SGHAT and CDR2 FQNNGV come from the germline V gene. V was shortened by 0 bases and J by 8 bases, with 13 bases between the two germline ends. In DNA, the CDR3 is TGTGCCAGCAGCTTAGAGGGGCCCCTAGGGGAAAAACTGTTTTTT. It yields the protein CASSLEGPLGEKLFF.

V usage is TRBV2 and J usage is TRBJ2-3, with a weak D call TRBD1 (6 bases). V lost 8 bases and J lost 2, with 17 bases in between. Germline V gene sequence: CDR1 SNHLY, CDR2 FYNNEI. CDR3 length: 15 residues. CDR3 nucleotides: TGTGCCAGCTCTTGGACAGTAGGAATCACAGATACGCAGTATTTT. Translation: CASSWTVGITDTQYF.